This record concerns one TCR beta chain sequence. Its antigen remains unknown. Data came from immunoSEQ multiplex PCR; TCRdb stores just in-frame clones and leaves some out. This table holds approximately 2,800 clones, about 25% found once. This sample stems from a study of T cells in localized non-small cell lung cancer. The V gene lost 6 bases and the J gene lost 0 bases, with 11 bases spanning the gap. This CDR3 comprises 15 residues. Looked up from germline, CDR1 is LNHDA and CDR2 is SQIVND (reference sequence). The study's findings and limits: Across samples, adjacent lung featured a median roughly 50 of the top 100 tumor clones. Uninvolved adjacent lung showed higher T cell clonality than tumor. Multi-region tumor sequencing was not done, so intratumor heterogeneity could not be excluded. Among blood samples, higher T cell density accompanied longer overall survival.

The chain uses TRBV19 and TRBJ1-4; the D gene is possibly TRBD1 (6 bases). The sample was normal lung tissue next to the tumor, taken before any cancer treatment. This receptor was taken from a male donor aged 60 or older with stage II lung adenocarcinoma. CDR3 DNA sequence: TGTGCCAGTAGGCGACAGGAGGCAACTAATGAAAAACTGTTTTTT. Amino acids: CASRRQEATNEKLFF.